The 31 T cell receptor beta chains reported below all come from one sample, sequenced in a study of blood T cell repertoires in COVID-19. Assay used: immunoSEQ multiplex PCR; TCRdb lists only in-frame clones, some missing. The profile shows 240,000 or so clones, approximately 85% of them singletons. Specimen: peripheral blood. The receptor source for this set is a man older than 75 with acute or convalescent COVID-19.

This clone was recorded a few times. This chain joins TRBV6-5 and TRBJ1-2; D is unresolved. There are 12 residues in the CDR3. The V end was cut by 5 bases, the J end by 11 bases, with 15 bases between. CDR1 MNHEY and CDR2 SVGAGI come from the germline V gene. The CDR3 region has the DNA TGTGCCAGCAGTATTCATTCCGAGTCTTACACCTTC. Translated: CASSIHSESYTF.

J is TRBJ2-7 and V is TRBV28; D unresolved. The CDR3 is 14 residues long. Germline V CDR1 and CDR2: MDHEN, SYDVKM. V shed 5 bases and J shed 5 bases, with 16 bases lying between them. CDR3 bases: TGTGCCAGCAGTAGACACACCACTGTCGACGAGCAGTACTTC. As protein: CASSRHTTVDEQYF.

This chain connects TRBV5-1 to TRBJ2-3, with 10 positions matching TRBD2. The CDR3 covers 15 residues. V shed 0 bases and J 4 bases; nucleotides not matched to a gene: 2. CDR1 SGHRS and CDR2 YFSETQ come from the germline V gene. The CDR3 spells CASSLALAGPDTQYF. CDR3 sequence (DNA): TGCGCCAGCAGCTTGGCACTAGCGGGGCCAGATACGCAGTATTTT.

V and J are TRBV28 and TRBJ1-4, with D possibly matching TRBD1 (6 bases). Germline assignment: CDR1 MDHEN and CDR2 SYDVKM. V dropped 3 bases and J dropped 4 bases, with 12 bases sitting between them. The CDR3 covers 15 residues. In nucleotides, the CDR3 is TGTGCCAGCAGTTTTGGGGGGGCCTTTAATGAAAAACTGTTTTTT. Translating it yields CASSFGGAFNEKLFF.

This clone was observed a handful of times. The chain uses TRBV5-1 and TRBJ2-1; TRBD2 is a possible D gene (5 bases). Germline V lookup: CDR1 SGHRS, CDR2 YFSETQ. Trimming took off 2 bases at V and 2 bases at J, with 11 bases between the two ends. The CDR3 is 15 amino acids. The CDR3 sequence: CASSFEGVAYNEQFF. CDR3 nucleotide sequence: TGCGCCAGCAGCTTCGAGGGAGTGGCCTACAATGAGCAGTTCTTC. The variable domain in full, completed from reference TRBV5-1 and TRBJ2-1, reads KAGVTQTPRYLIKTRGQQVTLSCSPISGHRSVSWYQQTPGQGLQFLFEYFSETQRNKGNFPGRFSGRQFSNSRSEMNVSTLELGDSALYLCASSFEGVAYNEQFFGPGTRLTVL.

The chain recombines TRBV11-1 with TRBJ2-7; D is perhaps TRBD1 (6 bases). The V and J ends lost 3 bases and 6 bases respectively, with 12 bases between them. The germline gives CDR1 SGHAT, CDR2 FQDESV (reference sequence). This CDR3 contains 13 residues. CDR3: CASSLGLGGEQYF. The DNA of the CDR3 is TGTGCCAGCAGCTTGGGCCTAGGGGGCGAGCAGTACTTC.

DNA of the CDR3: TGCAGCGTTTTACAGGGTGGGTACACTGAAGCTTTCTTT. It is translated as CSVLQGGYTEAFF. The chain uses TRBV29-1 and TRBJ1-1, with D perhaps TRBD1 (6 bases). Between the trimmed V and J ends, which lost 5 bases and 3 bases, there was a span of 13 bases. The length of the CDR3 is 13 residues. Germline V gene data show CDR1 as SQVTM and CDR2 as ANQGSEA.

The rearrangement links TRBV13 to TRBJ1-2; 9 nucleotides match TRBD1. J lost 4 bases, V lost 5 bases, and 11 bases had no gene match. Germline lookup yields CDR1 PRHDT and CDR2 FYEKMQ (reference sequence). The CDR3 extends over 16 amino acids. The CDR3 region has the DNA TGTGCCAGCAGCGCGGGACAGGGAAGGTCCCTCTATGGCTACACCTTC. Its translation: CASSAGQGRSLYGYTF.

This sequence joins TRBV18 and TRBJ1-2; 7 nucleotides line up with TRBD1. The germline gives CDR1 KGHSH, CDR2 LQKENI. Trimming cost V 6 bases and J 4 bases; bases outside gene matches: 8. This CDR3 is 14 amino acids long. The CDR3, as DNA: TGTGCCAGCTCTTCACAAGGGGGCCCCTATGGCTACACCTTC. It encodes CASSSQGGPYGYTF.

The chain carries TRBV6-5 and TRBJ1-1; 7 bases are shared with TRBD1. Germline lookup yields CDR1 MNHEY and CDR2 SVGAGI. Germline trimming cut 8 bases from V and 14 bases from J; bases unmatched to any gene: 11. This CDR3 spans 11 amino acids. CDR3 protein: CASAQGDRRFF. DNA for the CDR3: TGTGCCAGCGCTCAAGGGGACAGAAGGTTCTTT.

V gene TRBV15 combines with J gene TRBJ1-6, with 7 bases fitting TRBD1. After removal of 3 bases from V and 7 bases from J, the junction contained 6 bases not matched to a gene. CDR1 is LNHNV and CDR2 is YYDKDF in the germline V gene (reference sequence). This CDR3 is 15 amino acids long. The CDR3 loop is CATSSGTVRNSPLHF. CDR3 DNA sequence: TGTGCCACCAGCAGCGGGACAGTACGGAATTCACCCCTCCACTTT.

The chain has TRBV28 and TRBJ1-5, with 7 bases that match TRBD1. J lost 6 bases, V lost 1 base, and 9 bases had no gene match. Germline CDR1 is MDHEN and CDR2 is SYDVKM. The CDR3 runs to 16 residues. This CDR3 is CASSLYRQGIGQPQHF. DNA of the CDR3: TGTGCCAGCAGTTTATATCGACAGGGTATAGGTCAGCCCCAGCATTTT.

This clone appeared a few times. V usage is TRBV19 and J usage is TRBJ1-2, with no clear D. This CDR3 has 13 residues. The V gene lost 3 bases and the J gene lost 0 bases, with 5 bases spanning the gap. Germline values: CDR1 LNHDA, CDR2 SQIVND (reference sequence). This chain's CDR3 is CASSIIPNYGYTF. CDR3 DNA: TGTGCCAGTAGTATCATCCCTAACTATGGCTACACCTTC.

The chain carries TRBV28 and TRBJ1-2; maybe TRBD1 (5 bases). Germline V lookup: CDR1 MDHEN, CDR2 SYDVKM. This CDR3 is built from 14 residues. Trimming took off 10 bases at V and 0 bases at J, with 15 bases between the two ends. CDR3 amino acids: CATPRDYPNYGYTF. The CDR3 nucleotides read TGTGCCACTCCTAGGGACTACCCTAACTATGGCTACACCTTC.

CDR3 in amino acids: CASSYRSTGADTEAFF. The CDR3 DNA sequence: TGTGCCAGCAGTTACCGTTCAACAGGGGCGGACACTGAAGCTTTCTTT. The chain carries TRBV6-5 and TRBJ1-1; 7 nucleotides match TRBD1. The trim removed 2 bases at V and 3 bases at J, leaving 9 bases unmatched. The CDR3 length is 16 residues. Germline CDR1 is MNHEY and CDR2 is SVGAGI.

The chain has TRBV6-1 and TRBJ1-6; D is undetermined. The germline V and J ends were trimmed by 1 base and 7 bases, with 11 bases remaining between them. The CDR3 has 15 residues. CDR1 is MNHNS and CDR2 is SASEGT in the germline V gene. The CDR3: CASSEVRTENSPLHF. CDR3 DNA: TGTGCCAGCAGTGAAGTGCGTACAGAAAATTCACCCCTCCACTTT.

With respect to this clone: A read error may explain this, as a much larger clone is one base away. CDR3 coding DNA: TGTGCCAGCAAAGGACAGAACAATCAGCCCCAGCATTTT. This codes for CASKGQNNQPQHF. This chain connects TRBV6-5 to TRBJ1-5, with a tentative D call TRBD1 (6 bases). Per the germline V gene, CDR1 is MNHEY and CDR2 is SVGAGI. This CDR3 is built from 13 residues. The V gene lost 7 bases and the J gene lost 3 bases, with 10 bases spanning the gap.

The rearrangement links TRBV11-2 to TRBJ1-1; D is uncertain. The V and J ends lost 4 bases and 5 bases respectively, with 5 bases between them. The CDR3 has 11 residues. Germline CDR1 is SGHAT and CDR2 is FQNNGV. CDR3 sequence reads: CASSSLTEAFF. The CDR3 DNA follows: TGTGCCAGCAGCTCACTAACTGAAGCTTTCTTT.

The genes are TRBV3-1 (or the pseudogene TRBV3-2) and TRBJ2-3; TRBD2 matches 11 bases. With V trimmed by 0 bases and J by 2 bases, 7 bases remained unmatched. This CDR3 is built from 18 residues. Germline CDR1 reads LGHDT; CDR2 reads YNNKEL (reference sequence). The CDR3: CASSQDRLAGHNTDTQYF. As DNA, the CDR3 is TGTGCCAGCAGCCAAGATCGACTAGCGGGGCACAACACAGATACGCAGTATTTT.

Comments on this clone: One end of the junction varies from germline; a read error may be responsible. The chain uses TRBV23-1 and TRBJ1-3, with a weak D call TRBD1 (5 bases). TRBV23-1 is noted as an ORF with a role that remains uncertain. This CDR3 has 14 residues. CDR3 nucleotides: TGCGCCAGCAATCAAGGGGCTGATCGAAACACCATATATTTT. Protein: CASNQGADRNTIYF.

The chain has TRBV5-1 and TRBJ1-6; D is perhaps TRBD1 (5 bases). CDR1 is SGHRS and CDR2 is YFSETQ in the germline V gene. The V and J ends lost 0 bases and 7 bases respectively, with 11 bases between them. This CDR3 spans 15 amino acids. This chain's CDR3 is CASSLASAGNSPLHF. Here the CDR3 DNA reads TGCGCCAGCAGCTTGGCCTCGGCAGGGAATTCACCCCTCCACTTT. The full variable domain, its missing parts supplied by reference TRBV5-1 and TRBJ1-6, is KAGVTQTPRYLIKTRGQQVTLSCSPISGHRSVSWYQQTPGQGLQFLFEYFSETQRNKGNFPGRFSGRQFSNSRSEMNVSTLELGDSALYLCASSLASAGNSPLHFGNGTRLTVT.

V is TRBV16 and J is TRBJ1-1; D possibly corresponds to TRBD1 (5 bases). Germline V gives CDR1 KGHSY, CDR2 FQNENV. The CDR3 covers 16 residues. Trimming removed 4 bases from V and 0 bases from J, with 15 bases in between. The CDR3 nucleotides are TGTGCCAGCAGCCCTACCGGTGACAGCATGAACACTGAAGCTTTCTTT. It encodes CASSPTGDSMNTEAFF.

V and J are TRBV27 and TRBJ1-4; 7 bases are shared with TRBD1. This CDR3 has 15 amino acids. The V gene end was trimmed by 6 bases and the J gene end by 0 bases; junction bases not matched to a gene: 4. CDR1 MNHEY and CDR2 SMNVEV come from the germline V gene (reference sequence). CDR3 amino acids: CASRQGVATNEKLFF. CDR3 DNA sequence: TGTGCCAGCAGGCAGGGGGTTGCAACTAATGAAAAACTGTTTTTT.

This sequence joins TRBV3-1 (or the pseudogene TRBV3-2) and TRBJ1-6; D may be TRBD1 (5 bases). The CDR3 sequence is 15 residues long. Between the trimmed V and J ends, which lost 4 bases and 7 bases, there was a span of 14 bases. The V gene's germline CDR1 is LGHDT and CDR2 YNNKEL (reference sequence). The CDR3 nucleotides read TGTGCCAGCAGCCCCCAGACAGTTGGGAATTCACCCCTCCACTTT. Amino acids: CASSPQTVGNSPLHF.

The V and J genes are TRBV27 and TRBJ2-1, with TRBD2 matching over 7 bases. Germline V gene lookup returns CDR1 MNHEY and CDR2 SMNVEV (reference sequence). Trimming took 3 bases from V and 10 from J; bases not matched to a gene: 12. The CDR3 length is 15 residues. The CDR3 DNA follows: TGTGCCAGCAGTTTCGCAGGGAGGGGTCTGGGCGAGCAGTTCTTC. Translated, it gives CASSFAGRGLGEQFF.

The genes are TRBV3-1 (or the pseudogene TRBV3-2) and TRBJ2-7; 9 bases align to TRBD1. This CDR3 spans 15 amino acids. After removal of 3 bases from V and 2 bases from J, the junction contained 5 bases not matched to a gene. Germline-derived CDR1 and CDR2 are LGHDT and YNNKEL (reference sequence). CDR3 sequence: CASSHPGTGPYEQYF. Written as DNA, the CDR3 is TGTGCCAGCAGCCACCCCGGGACAGGGCCCTACGAGCAGTACTTC.

The chain is built from TRBV6-2 or TRBV6-3 and TRBJ1-5; a possible D gene is TRBD1 (5 bases). The CDR3 totals 16 residues. V lost 5 bases and J lost 2, with 16 bases in between. CDR1 and CDR2 from the germline V gene are MNHEY and SVGEGT. The DNA of the CDR3 is TGTGCCAGCAGTCCGGCGGGGGGAATCGGCAATCAGCCCCAGCATTTT. Amino acid sequence: CASSPAGGIGNQPQHF.

V gene TRBV11-1 combines with J gene TRBJ2-7; maybe TRBD2 (6 bases). V lost 5 bases and J lost 2, with 13 bases in between. The CDR3 extends over 14 amino acids. In germline, CDR1 is SGHAT, CDR2 FQDESV (reference sequence). In DNA, the CDR3 is TGTGCCAGCAGCATATTGGGACTCCCCTACGAGCAGTACTTC. Amino acids: CASSILGLPYEQYF.

J is TRBJ2-3 and V is TRBV5-4; 10 positions match TRBD2. The J segment lost 6 bases and the V segment lost 4 bases, leaving 11 bases of the junction unmatched. Germline lookup yields CDR1 SGHNT and CDR2 YYREEE (reference sequence). This CDR3 contains 16 residues. This CDR3 reads CASSRPLAGERDTQYF. DNA for the CDR3: TGTGCCAGCAGCCGACCCCTAGCGGGAGAACGGGATACGCAGTATTTT.

This clone has a single count. This chain joins TRBV6-2 or TRBV6-3 and TRBJ2-7; the D gene is possibly TRBD1 (6 bases). The CDR3 consists of 14 residues. Trimming shortened V by 5 bases and J by 3 bases, and 14 bases separated the two germline ends. Germline assignment: CDR1 MNHEY and CDR2 SVGEGT. The CDR3 bases are TGTGCCAGCAGTGACTACAGGGCCCGCTACGAGCAGTACTTC. Residues: CASSDYRARYEQYF.

This clone was observed once. The chain couples TRBV7-9 to TRBJ1-5; 8 positions match TRBD1. The V gene end was trimmed by 1 base and the J gene end by 7 bases; junction bases not matched to a gene: 0. Germline CDR1 is SEHNR and CDR2 is FQNEAQ (reference sequence). The CDR3 has 13 amino acids. CDR3 protein: CASSLDRGQPQHF. CDR3 nucleotide sequence: TGTGCCAGCAGCTTAGACAGGGGGCAGCCCCAGCATTTT.